This T cell receptor (beta chain) originates from a study of cytomegalovirus exposure and HLA in healthy donors. Both 60 Vbeta primers and 13 Jbeta primers went into the PCR. Method: immunoSEQ multiplex PCR; TCRdb's copy keeps in-frame clones and lacks some. Of 150,000 to 200,000 clones in the sample, just over 75% are singletons; the top ten hold about 1%. The sample taken for sequencing was PBMCs. The sequence was collected from a woman in her forties in good health and CMV-seronegative.

CDR3 DNA: TGTGCCAGCAGCCCGACTGCGAACACTGAAGCTTTCTTT. Translating gives CASSPTANTEAFF. The chain joins TRBV7-9 to TRBJ1-1; D unclear. The CDR3 runs to 13 residues. Per the germline V gene, CDR1 is SEHNR and CDR2 is FQNEAQ (reference sequence). V was cut by 5 bases and J by 1 base, with 8 bases left in between.